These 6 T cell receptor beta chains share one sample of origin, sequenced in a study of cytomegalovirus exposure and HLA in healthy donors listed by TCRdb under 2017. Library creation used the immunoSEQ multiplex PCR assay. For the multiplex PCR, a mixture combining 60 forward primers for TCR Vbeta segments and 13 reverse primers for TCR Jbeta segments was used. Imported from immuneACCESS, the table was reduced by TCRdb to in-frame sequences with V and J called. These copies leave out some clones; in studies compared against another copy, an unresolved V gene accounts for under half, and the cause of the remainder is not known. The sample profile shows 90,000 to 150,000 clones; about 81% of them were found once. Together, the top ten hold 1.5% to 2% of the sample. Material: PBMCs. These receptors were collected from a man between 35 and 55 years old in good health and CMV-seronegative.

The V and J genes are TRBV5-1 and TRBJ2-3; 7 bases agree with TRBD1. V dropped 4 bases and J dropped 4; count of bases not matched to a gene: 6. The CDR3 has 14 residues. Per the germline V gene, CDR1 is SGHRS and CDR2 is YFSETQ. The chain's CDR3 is CASSPGQASDTQYF. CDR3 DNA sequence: TGCGCCAGCAGCCCCGGACAGGCTTCAGATACGCAGTATTTT.

CDR3 DNA: TGCAGCATGGGGCACACAGATACGCAGTATTTT. Translating it yields CSMGHTDTQYF. This chain links TRBV29-1 with TRBJ2-3; D is possibly TRBD1 (5 bases). The germline V gene has CDR1 SQVTM and CDR2 ANQGSEA. This CDR3 has 11 residues. V was trimmed by 8 bases and J by 2 bases, leaving 8 bases between them.

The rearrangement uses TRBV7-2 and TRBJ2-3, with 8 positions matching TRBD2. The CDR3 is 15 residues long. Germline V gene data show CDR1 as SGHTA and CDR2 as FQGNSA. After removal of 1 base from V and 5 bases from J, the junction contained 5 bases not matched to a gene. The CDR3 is CASSLVRGGRDTQYF. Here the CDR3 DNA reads TGTGCCAGCAGCTTAGTTCGGGGGGGTCGAGATACGCAGTATTTT.

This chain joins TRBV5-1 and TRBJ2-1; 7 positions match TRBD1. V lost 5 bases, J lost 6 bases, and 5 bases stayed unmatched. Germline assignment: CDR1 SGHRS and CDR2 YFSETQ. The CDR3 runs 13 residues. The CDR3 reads CASRTGSSNEQFF. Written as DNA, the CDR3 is TGCGCCAGCAGGACAGGGAGCAGCAATGAGCAGTTCTTC.

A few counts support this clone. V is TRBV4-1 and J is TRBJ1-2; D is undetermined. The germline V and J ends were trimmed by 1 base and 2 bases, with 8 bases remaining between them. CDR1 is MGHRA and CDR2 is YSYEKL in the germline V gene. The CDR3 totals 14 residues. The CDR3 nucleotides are TGCGCCAGCAGCCAAGTGATCGGGAACTATGGCTACACCTTC. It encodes CASSQVIGNYGYTF.

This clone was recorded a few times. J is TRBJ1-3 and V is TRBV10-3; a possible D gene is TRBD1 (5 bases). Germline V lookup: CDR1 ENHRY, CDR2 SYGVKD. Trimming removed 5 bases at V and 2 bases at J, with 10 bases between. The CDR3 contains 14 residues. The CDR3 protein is CAISSQGTGNTIYF. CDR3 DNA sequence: TGTGCCATCAGTTCCCAGGGAACTGGAAACACCATATATTTT.